This T cell receptor beta chain is from a study of T-cell reconstitution after alpha-beta-depleted transplantation in children. Study-level points and caveats: The authors attributed T-cell counts and diversity one year after transplant mostly to newly produced T cells. Several hundred rapidly expanded clones from non-depleted graft cells reportedly supplied alpha-beta T cells about two months post-transplant.

The V segment lost 2 bases and the J segment 8 bases; nucleotides outside the gene matches: 9. The CDR3 has 16 residues. Germline lookup yields CDR1 MNHEY and CDR2 SVGAGI. During its preparation, the TCRbeta library received unique molecular identifiers. TCRdb independently ran MiXCR on the PCR reads; one entry per CDR3 protein. The data hold 81,000 or so distinct CDR3 sequences, with 15% observed a single time. Comment on this clonotype: The target antigen is unknown.

The genes are TRBV6-5 and TRBJ2-3; 11 bases align to TRBD2. The TCR was taken from a male patient under 10 years old who had a stem cell transplant for acute lymphoblastic leukemia, so the T cells may come from the graft donor. The material sequenced was PBMCs, mostly from graft donor cells, taken 180 days after TCRalphabeta/CD19-depleted stem cell transplant. The CDR3 coding sequence is TGTGCCAGCAGTTACCTCCTAGCGGGGGGTCAGGGTACGCAGTATTTT. This translates into CASSYLLAGGQGTQYF.